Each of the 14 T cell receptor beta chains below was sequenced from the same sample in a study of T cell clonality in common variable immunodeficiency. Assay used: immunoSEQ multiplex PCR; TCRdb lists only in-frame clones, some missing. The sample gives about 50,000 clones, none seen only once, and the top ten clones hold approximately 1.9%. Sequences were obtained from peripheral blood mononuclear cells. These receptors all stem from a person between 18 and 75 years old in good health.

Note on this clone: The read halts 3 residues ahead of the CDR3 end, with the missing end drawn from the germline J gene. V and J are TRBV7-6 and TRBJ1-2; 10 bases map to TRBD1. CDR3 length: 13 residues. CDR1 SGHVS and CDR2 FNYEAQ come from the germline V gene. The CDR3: CASSSGTGVGYTF. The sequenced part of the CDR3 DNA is TGTGCCAGCAGCTCCGGGACAGGGGTCGGC.

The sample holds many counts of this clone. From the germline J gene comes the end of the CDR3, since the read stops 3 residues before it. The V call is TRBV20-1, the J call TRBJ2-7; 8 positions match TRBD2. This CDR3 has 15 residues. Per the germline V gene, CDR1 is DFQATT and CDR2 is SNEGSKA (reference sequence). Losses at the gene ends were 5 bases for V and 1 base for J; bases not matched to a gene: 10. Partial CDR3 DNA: TGCAGTGCTCCCCCGGGTCTAGCGGGTTCCTACGAG. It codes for CSAPPGLAGSYE. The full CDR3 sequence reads CSAPPGLAGSYEQYF.

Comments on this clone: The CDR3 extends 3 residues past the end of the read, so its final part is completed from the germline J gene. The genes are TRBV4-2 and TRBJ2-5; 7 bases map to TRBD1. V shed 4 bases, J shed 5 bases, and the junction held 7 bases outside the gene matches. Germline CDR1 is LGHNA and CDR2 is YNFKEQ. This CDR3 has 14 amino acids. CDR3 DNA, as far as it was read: TGTGCCAGCAGCCGAGACAGGGTGAGGGAGACC. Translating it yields CASSRDRVRET. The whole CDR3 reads CASSRDRVRETQYF.

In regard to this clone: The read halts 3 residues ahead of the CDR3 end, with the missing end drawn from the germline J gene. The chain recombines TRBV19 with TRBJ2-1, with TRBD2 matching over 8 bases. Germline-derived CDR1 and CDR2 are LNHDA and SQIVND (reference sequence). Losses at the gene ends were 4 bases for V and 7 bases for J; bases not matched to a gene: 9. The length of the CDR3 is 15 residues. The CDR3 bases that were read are TGTGCCAGTAGTAGCCCCTGGGCGGGGGGTAATGAG. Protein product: CASSSPWAGGNE. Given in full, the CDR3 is CASSSPWAGGNEQFF. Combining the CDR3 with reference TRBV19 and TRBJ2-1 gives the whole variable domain DGGITQSPKYLFRKEGQNVTLSCEQNLNHDAMYWYRQDPGQGLRLIYYSQIVNDFQKGDIAEGYSVSREKKESFPLTVTSAQKNPTAFYLCASSSPWAGGNEQFFGPGTRLTVL.

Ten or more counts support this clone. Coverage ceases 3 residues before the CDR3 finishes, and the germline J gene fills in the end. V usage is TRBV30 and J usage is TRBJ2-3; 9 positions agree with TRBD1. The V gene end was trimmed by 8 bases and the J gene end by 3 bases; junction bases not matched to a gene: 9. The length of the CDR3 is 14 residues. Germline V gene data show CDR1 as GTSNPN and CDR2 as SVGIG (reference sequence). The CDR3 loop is CASKRGQGTDTQYF. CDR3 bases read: TGTGCCAGTAAGCGGGGACAGGGTACAGATACG.

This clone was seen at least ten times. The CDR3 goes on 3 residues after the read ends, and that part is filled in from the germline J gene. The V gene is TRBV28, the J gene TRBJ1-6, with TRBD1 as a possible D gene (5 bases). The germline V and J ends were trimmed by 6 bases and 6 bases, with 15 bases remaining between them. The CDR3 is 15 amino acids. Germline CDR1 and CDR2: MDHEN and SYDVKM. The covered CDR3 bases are TGTGCCAGCAGCCTCGCTGGGGGGTCTAATTCACCC. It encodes CASSLAGGSNSP. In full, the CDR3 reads CASSLAGGSNSPLHF.

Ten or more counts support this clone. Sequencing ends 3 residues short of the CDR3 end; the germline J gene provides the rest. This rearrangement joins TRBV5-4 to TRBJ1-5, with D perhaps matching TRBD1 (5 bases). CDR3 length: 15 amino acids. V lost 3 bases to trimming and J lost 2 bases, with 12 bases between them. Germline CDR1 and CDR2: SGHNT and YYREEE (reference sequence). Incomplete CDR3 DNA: TGTGCCAGCAGCTGGGGGGGGACGGGCAATCAGCCC. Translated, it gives CASSWGGTGNQP. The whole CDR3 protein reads CASSWGGTGNQPQHF. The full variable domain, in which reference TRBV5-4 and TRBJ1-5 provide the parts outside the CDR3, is ETGVTQSPTHLIKTRGQQVTLRCSSQSGHNTVSWYQQALGQGPQFIFQYYREEENGRGNFPPRFSGLQFPNYSSELNVNALELDDSALYLCASSWGGTGNQPQHFGDGTRLSIL.

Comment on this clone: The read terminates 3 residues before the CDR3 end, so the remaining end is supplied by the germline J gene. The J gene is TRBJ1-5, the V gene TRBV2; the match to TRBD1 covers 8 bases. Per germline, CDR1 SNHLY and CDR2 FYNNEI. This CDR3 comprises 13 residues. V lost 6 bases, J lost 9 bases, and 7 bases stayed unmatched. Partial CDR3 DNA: TGTGCCAGCAGCGTACAGGGGGGGCGGCCC. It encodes CASSVQGGRP. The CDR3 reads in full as CASSVQGGRPQHF. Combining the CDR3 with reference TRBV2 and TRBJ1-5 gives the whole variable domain EPEVTQTPSHQVTQMGQEVILRCVPISNHLYFYWYRQILGQKVEFLVSFYNNEISEKSEIFDDQFSVERPDGSNFTLKIRSTKLEDSAMYFCASSVQGGRPQHFGDGTRLSIL.

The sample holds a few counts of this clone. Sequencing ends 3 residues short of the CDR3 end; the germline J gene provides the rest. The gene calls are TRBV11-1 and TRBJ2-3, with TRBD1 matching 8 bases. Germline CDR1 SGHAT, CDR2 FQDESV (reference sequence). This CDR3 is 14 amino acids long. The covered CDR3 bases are TGTGCCAGCAGCTTACAGGGGGCGAAAGAGACG. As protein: CASSLQGAKET. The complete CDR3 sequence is CASSLQGAKETQYF.

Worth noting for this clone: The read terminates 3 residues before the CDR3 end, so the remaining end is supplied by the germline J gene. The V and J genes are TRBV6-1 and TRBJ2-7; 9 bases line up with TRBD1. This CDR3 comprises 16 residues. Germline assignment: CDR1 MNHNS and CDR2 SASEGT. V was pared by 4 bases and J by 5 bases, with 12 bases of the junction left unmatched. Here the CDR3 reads CASSVTAGTGSHEQYF. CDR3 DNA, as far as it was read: TGTGCCAGCAGTGTAACCGCCGGGACAGGGAGCCACGAG.

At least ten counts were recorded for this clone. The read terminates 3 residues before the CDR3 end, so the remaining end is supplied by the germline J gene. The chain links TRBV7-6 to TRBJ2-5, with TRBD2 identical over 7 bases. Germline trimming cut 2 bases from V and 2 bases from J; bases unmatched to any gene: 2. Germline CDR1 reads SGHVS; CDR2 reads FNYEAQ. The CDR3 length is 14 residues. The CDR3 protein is CASSLRRGQETQYF. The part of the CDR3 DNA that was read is TGTGCCAGCAGCTTACGGCGGGGGCAAGAGACC.

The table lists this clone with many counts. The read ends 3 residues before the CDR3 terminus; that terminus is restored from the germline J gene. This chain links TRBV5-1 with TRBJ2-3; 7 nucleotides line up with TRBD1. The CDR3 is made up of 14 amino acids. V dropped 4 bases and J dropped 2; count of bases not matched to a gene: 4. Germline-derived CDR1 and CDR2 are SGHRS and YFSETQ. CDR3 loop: CASSPGQPTDTQYF. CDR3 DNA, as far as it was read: TGCGCCAGCAGCCCGGGACAGCCCACAGATACG.

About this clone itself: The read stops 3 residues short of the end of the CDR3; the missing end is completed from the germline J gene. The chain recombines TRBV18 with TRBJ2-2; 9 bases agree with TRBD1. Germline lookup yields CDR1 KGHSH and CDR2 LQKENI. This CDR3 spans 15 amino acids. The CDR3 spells CASSPGTGIRSPLFF. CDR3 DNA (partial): TGTGCCAGCTCACCGGGGACAGGGATAAGGTCACCG.

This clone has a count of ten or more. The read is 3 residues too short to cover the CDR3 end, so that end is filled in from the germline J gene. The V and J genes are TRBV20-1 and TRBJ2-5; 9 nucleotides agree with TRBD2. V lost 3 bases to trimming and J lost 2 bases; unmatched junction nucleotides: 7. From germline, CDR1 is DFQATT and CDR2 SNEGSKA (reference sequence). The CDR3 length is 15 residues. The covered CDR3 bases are TGCAGTGCTAGCGTCCTAGCGGGGCTTCAAGAGACC. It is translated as CSASVLAGLQET. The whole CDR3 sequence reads CSASVLAGLQETQYF.